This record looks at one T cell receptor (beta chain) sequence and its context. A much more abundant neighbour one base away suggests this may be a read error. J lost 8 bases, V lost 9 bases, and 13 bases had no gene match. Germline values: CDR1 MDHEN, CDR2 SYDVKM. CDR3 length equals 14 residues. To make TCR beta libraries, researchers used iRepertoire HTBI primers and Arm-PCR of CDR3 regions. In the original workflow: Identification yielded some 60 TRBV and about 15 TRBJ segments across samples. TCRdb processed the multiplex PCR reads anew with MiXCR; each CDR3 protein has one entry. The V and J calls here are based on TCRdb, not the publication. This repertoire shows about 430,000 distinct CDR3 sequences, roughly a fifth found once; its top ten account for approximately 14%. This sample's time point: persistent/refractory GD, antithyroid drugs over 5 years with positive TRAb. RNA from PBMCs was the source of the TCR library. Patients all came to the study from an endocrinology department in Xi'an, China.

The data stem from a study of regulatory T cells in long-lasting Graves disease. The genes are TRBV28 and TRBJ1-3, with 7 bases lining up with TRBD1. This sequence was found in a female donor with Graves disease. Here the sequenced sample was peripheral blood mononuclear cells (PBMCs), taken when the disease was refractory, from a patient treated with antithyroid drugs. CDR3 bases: TGTGCCAGTCCCCTCCCGGAGGGGGCACACACCATATATTTT. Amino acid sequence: CASPLPEGAHTIYF.